This T cell receptor beta chain was observed in a study of T cell changes during pregnancy in multiple sclerosis. Libraries were prepared by immunoSEQ multiplex PCR; TCRdb keeps only in-frame clonotypes and omits some of them. The table records tens of thousands of clones, under 95% of them present only once. Germline CDR1 reads MDHEN; CDR2 reads SYDVKM. The CDR3 runs 14 residues. V lost 4 bases and J lost 5, with 13 bases in between. The rearrangement uses TRBV28 and TRBJ2-3, with D perhaps matching TRBD1 (6 bases). The clonotype originates from a female donor in good health, enrolled as a control in a pregnancy study. The sequencing used CD4+ T cells from peripheral blood mononuclear cells, collected in the second trimester of pregnancy. DNA of the CDR3: TGTGCCAGCAGTTCCCGGACAGAGGGAGATACGCAGTATTTT. This translates into CASSSRTEGDTQYF.